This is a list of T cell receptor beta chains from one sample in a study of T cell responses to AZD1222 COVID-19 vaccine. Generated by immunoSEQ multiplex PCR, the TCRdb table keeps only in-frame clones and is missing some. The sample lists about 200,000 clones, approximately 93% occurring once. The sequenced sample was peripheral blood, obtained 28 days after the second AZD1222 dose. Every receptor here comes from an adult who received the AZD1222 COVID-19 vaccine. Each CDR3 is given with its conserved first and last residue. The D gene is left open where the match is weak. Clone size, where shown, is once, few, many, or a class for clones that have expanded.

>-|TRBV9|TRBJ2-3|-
CASSVAPPRGVTDTQYF
TGTGCCAGCAGCGTAGCTCCCCCCAGGGGAGTCACAGATACGCAGTATTTT
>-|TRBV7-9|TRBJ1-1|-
CASSATAGNTEAFF
TGTGCCAGCAGCGCCACCGCAGGGAACACTGAAGCTTTCTTT
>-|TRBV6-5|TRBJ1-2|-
CASRPGRFYGYTF
TGTGCCAGCAGACCCGGGAGGTTTTATGGCTACACCTTC
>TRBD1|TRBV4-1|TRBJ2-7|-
CASSQRKTGGSYEQYF
TGCGCCAGCAGCCAACGGAAGACAGGGGGCTCCTACGAGCAGTACTTC
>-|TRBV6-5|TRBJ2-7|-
CASSPGPSSYEQYF
TGTGCCAGCAGCCCAGGCCCGAGCTCCTACGAGCAGTACTTC
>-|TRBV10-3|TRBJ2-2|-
CAITPRDGANTGELFF
TGTGCCATCACCCCCCGGGACGGGGCAAACACCGGGGAGCTGTTTTTT
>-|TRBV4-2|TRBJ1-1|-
CASSHPGTANTEAFF
TGTGCCAGCAGCCACCCCGGGACGGCGAACACTGAAGCTTTCTTT
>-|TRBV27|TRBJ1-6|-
CASLSASYNSPLHF
TGTGCCAGCCTTAGCGCATCCTATAATTCACCCCTCCACTTT
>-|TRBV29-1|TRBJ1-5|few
CSVRGPNQPQHF
TGCAGCGTGCGGGGTCCCAATCAGCCCCAGCATTTT
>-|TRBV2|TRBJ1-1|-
CASSDTLNTEAFF
TGTGCCAGCAGTGACACACTGAACACTGAAGCTTTCTTT
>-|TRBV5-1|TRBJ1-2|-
CASSLDGGGYGYTF
TGCGCCAGCAGCTTGGATGGGGGTGGCTATGGCTACACCTTC
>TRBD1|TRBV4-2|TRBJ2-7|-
CASSLRWGQSGASYEQYF
TGTGCCAGCAGCCTCCGATGGGGACAGTCCGGAGCCTCCTACGAGCAGTACTTC
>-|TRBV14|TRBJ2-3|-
CASSPPVRVADTQYF
TGTGCCAGCAGCCCCCCCGTGAGGGTTGCAGATACGCAGTATTTT
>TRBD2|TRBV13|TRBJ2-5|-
CASSSTSGAQETQYF
TGTGCCAGCAGCTCCACTAGCGGGGCACAAGAGACCCAGTACTTC
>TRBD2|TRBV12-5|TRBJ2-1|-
CASGLAILAGGTYNEQFF
TGTGCTAGTGGTTTGGCAATACTAGCGGGGGGAACCTACAATGAGCAGTTCTTC
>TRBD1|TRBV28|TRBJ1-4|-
CASSFPDRANEKLFF
TGTGCCAGCAGTTTCCCGGACAGGGCGAATGAAAAACTGTTTTTT
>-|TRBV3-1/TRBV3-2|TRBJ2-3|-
CASSQVQTTDTQYF
TGTGCCAGCAGCCAAGTCCAGACCACAGATACGCAGTATTTT
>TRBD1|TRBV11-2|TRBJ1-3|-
CASSHVDRGPGNTIYF
TGTGCCAGCAGTCATGTGGACAGGGGGCCTGGAAACACCATATATTTT
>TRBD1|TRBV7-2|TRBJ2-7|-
CASSLAPGQGNYEQYF
TGTGCCAGCAGCTTAGCCCCGGGACAGGGGAACTACGAGCAGTACTTC
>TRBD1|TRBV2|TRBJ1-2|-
CARQGDRESVNYGYTF
TGTGCCAGACAGGGGGACAGGGAGTCCGTTAACTATGGCTACACCTTC
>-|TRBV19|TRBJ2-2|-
CASSLASGELFF
TGTGCCAGTAGTCTAGCTTCCGGGGAGCTGTTTTTT
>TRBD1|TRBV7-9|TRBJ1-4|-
CASLGQGVSTNEKLFF
TGTGCCAGCCTGGGACAGGGCGTTTCAACTAATGAAAAACTGTTTTTT
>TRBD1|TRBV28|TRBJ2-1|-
CASSSGQGAPYEQFF
TGTGCCAGCAGTTCAGGACAGGGGGCTCCTTATGAGCAGTTCTTC
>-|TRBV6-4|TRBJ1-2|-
CASSPGGNYGYTF
TGTGCCAGCAGCCCGGGGGGGAACTATGGCTACACCTTC
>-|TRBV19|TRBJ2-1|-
CASSPRAALIYNEQFF
TGTGCCAGTAGCCCAAGAGCCGCTCTAATTTACAATGAGCAGTTCTTC
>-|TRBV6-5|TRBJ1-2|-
CASSYRGSNYGYTF
TGTGCCAGCAGTTACAGGGGGAGTAACTATGGCTACACCTTC
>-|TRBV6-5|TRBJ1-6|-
CASSYQVDRRGSPLHF
TGTGCCAGCAGTTACCAGGTGGACCGGAGAGGTTCACCCCTCCACTTT
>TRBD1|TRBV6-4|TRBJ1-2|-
CASSASTGTGASYGYTF
TGTGCCAGCAGTGCCTCAACCGGGACAGGGGCCTCCTATGGCTACACCTTC
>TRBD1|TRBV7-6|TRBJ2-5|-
CASSRQGSETQYF
TGTGCCAGCAGCCGACAGGGGTCGGAGACCCAGTACTTC
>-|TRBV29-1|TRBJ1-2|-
CSGSGPDNYGYTF
TGCAGCGGTTCAGGCCCAGATAACTATGGCTACACCTTC
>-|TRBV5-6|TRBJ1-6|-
CASSWGHIYNSPLHF
TGTGCCAGCAGTTGGGGACATATCTATAATTCACCCCTCCACTTT
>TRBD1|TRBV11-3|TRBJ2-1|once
CASSARGSGGSYNEQFF
TGTGCCAGCAGCGCGAGGGGCTCAGGGGGATCCTACAATGAGCAGTTCTTC
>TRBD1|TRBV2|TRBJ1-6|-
CASSEDRGLSPLHF
TGTGCCAGCAGTGAGGACAGGGGACTATCACCCCTCCACTTT
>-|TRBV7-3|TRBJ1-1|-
CASSLMGMNTEAFF
TGTGCCAGCAGCCTCATGGGCATGAACACTGAAGCTTTCTTT
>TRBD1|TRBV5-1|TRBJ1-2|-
CASSLGGQGATF
TGCGCCAGCAGCTTGGGGGGACAGGGAGCCACCTTC
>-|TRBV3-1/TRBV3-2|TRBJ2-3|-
CASSQDLQSSDTQYF
TGTGCCAGCAGCCAAGATCTACAATCTTCAGATACGCAGTATTTT
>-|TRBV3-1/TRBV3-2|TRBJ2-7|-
CASSQVTGEQYF
TGTGCCAGCAGCCAAGTAACGGGCGAGCAGTACTTC
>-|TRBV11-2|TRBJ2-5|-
CASSSSAEETQYF
TGTGCCAGCAGCTCTAGCGCCGAAGAGACCCAGTACTTC
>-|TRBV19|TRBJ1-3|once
CASRVAGGNTIYF
TGTGCCAGTAGGGTAGCAGGTGGAAACACCATATATTTT
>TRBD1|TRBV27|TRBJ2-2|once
CASSLSRGRTGELFF
TGTGCCAGCAGTTTGTCCAGGGGGCGCACCGGGGAGCTGTTTTTT
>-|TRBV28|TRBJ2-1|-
CASRRAPSRNQQFF
TGTGCCAGCCGACGGGCCCCTTCCAGGAATCAGCAGTTCTTC
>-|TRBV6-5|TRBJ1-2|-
CASSSTVNYGYTF
TGTGCCAGCAGTTCTACAGTTAACTATGGCTACACCTTC
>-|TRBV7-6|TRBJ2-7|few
CASSLEGRGSYEQYF
TGTGCCAGCAGCTTAGAGGGCAGGGGATCCTACGAGCAGTACTTC
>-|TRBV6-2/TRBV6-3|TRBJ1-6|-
CASSYIFRQPNSPLHF
TGTGCCAGCAGTTACATCTTCCGGCAACCAAATTCACCCCTCCACTTT
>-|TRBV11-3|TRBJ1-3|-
CASSAQGGNTIYF
TGTGCCAGCAGCGCACAGGGAGGAAACACCATATATTTT
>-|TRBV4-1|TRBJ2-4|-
CASSPGGTGKNIQYF
TGCGCCAGCAGCCCGGGGGGGACAGGCAAAAACATTCAGTACTTC
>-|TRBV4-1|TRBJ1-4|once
CASSQDRGLGEKLFF
TGCGCCAGCAGCCAAGACAGGGGACTAGGAGAAAAACTGTTTTTT
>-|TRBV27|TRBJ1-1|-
CASRTTVGASVTEAFF
TGTGCCAGCAGGACGACAGTAGGGGCAAGTGTCACTGAAGCTTTCTTT
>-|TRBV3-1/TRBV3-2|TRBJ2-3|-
CASSHSTTDTQYF
TGTGCCAGCAGCCACTCTACAACAGATACGCAGTATTTT
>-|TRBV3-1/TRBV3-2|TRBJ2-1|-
CASENIYNEQFF
TGTGCCAGCGAAAACATCTACAATGAGCAGTTCTTC
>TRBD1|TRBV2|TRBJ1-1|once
CASSERGGQEEAFF
TGTGCCAGCAGTGAACGAGGAGGACAGGAGGAAGCTTTCTTT
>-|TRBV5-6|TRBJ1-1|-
CASSLASRGHTEAFF
TGTGCCAGCAGCTTAGCCTCTCGAGGGCACACTGAAGCTTTCTTT
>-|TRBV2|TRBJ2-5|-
CASRDEGETQYF
TGTGCCAGCAGGGATGAAGGGGAGACCCAGTACTTC
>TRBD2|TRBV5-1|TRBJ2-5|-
CASSGGTSGGRETQYF
TGCGCCAGCAGCGGGGGGACTAGCGGGGGGCGCGAGACCCAGTACTTC
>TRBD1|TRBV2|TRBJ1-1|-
CASRMEGADTEAFF
TGTGCCAGCAGGATGGAGGGGGCAGACACTGAAGCTTTCTTT
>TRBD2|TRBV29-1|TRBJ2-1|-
CSVRGGSYNEQFF
TGCAGCGTCCGGGGGGGCTCCTACAATGAGCAGTTCTTC
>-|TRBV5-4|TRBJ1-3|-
CASTLGGPLSGNTIYF
TGTGCCAGCACCCTGGGGGGGCCCCTCTCTGGAAACACCATATATTTT
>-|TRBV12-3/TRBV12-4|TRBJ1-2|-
CASSLFREGYTF
TGTGCCAGCAGTTTGTTCCGGGAAGGCTACACCTTC
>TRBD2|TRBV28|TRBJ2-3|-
CASRSPGGASDTQYF
TGTGCCAGCAGATCCCCGGGGGGAGCATCAGATACGCAGTATTTT